These 5 T cell receptor beta chains were all obtained from the same sample, sequenced in a study of T cell changes during pregnancy in multiple sclerosis. The method was immunoSEQ multiplex PCR; TCRdb's version includes in-frame clones alone and lacks a portion of them. This table holds approximately 30,000 clones, about 89% found once. The specimen comprised CD8+ T cells from peripheral blood mononuclear cells, sampled before pregnancy. The receptors derive from a female donor with multiple sclerosis, enrolled in a pregnancy study.

The chain has TRBV6-1 and TRBJ2-1; 8 bases line up with TRBD2. The CDR3 loop spans 15 amino acids. The ends lost 5 bases at V and 4 bases at J; junction bases unmatched: 7. Per germline, CDR1 MNHNS and CDR2 SASEGT. The CDR3 DNA follows: TGTGCCAGCAGTCAGGGCGGGGGGACTTACAATGAGCAGTTCTTC. Its protein product is CASSQGGGTYNEQFF.

V usage is TRBV7-3 and J usage is TRBJ2-1, with D unclear. CDR1 is SGHTA, CDR2 FQGTGA, per germline. V shed 2 bases and J shed 6 bases, with 8 bases lying between them. CDR3 length equals 13 residues. CDR3 in DNA: TGTGCCAGCAGCTTATCGCAGTTCAATGAGCAGTTCTTC. Translated, it gives CASSLSQFNEQFF. The complete variable domain, with remaining parts taken from reference TRBV7-3 and TRBJ2-1, reads GAGVSQTPSNKVTEKGKYVELRCDPISGHTALYWYRQSLGQGPEFLIYFQGTGAADDSGLPNDRFFAVRPEGSVSTLKIQRTERGDSAVYLCASSLSQFNEQFFGPGTRLTVL.

This rearrangement joins TRBV30 to TRBJ2-2, with D possibly being TRBD1 (7 bases). V was cut by 5 bases and J by 8 bases, with 30 bases left in between. The germline gives CDR1 GTSNPN, CDR2 SVGIG (reference sequence). The CDR3 has 18 amino acids. The CDR3 nucleotides are TGTGCCTGGGGAGGGATTTCCTTGGGACAGCCTTTAATGGGGGAGCTGTTTTTT. Translating gives CAWGGISLGQPLMGELFF.

V and J are TRBV30 and TRBJ2-7; TRBD1 is a possible D gene (5 bases). CDR1 is GTSNPN and CDR2 is SVGIG in the germline V gene (reference sequence). The CDR3 spans 13 residues. Trimming removed 1 base from V and 3 bases from J, with 10 bases in between. The CDR3 DNA reads TGTGCCTGGAGTGAGGGGTGGGGCTACGAGCAGTACTTC. This translates into CAWSEGWGYEQYF.

The chain links TRBV10-3 to TRBJ2-7; 14 bases match TRBD2. With 6 bases clipped from V and 2 bases from J, the junction kept 9 bases outside the gene matches. CDR1 is ENHRY, CDR2 SYGVKD, per germline. The CDR3 loop spans 17 amino acids. Here the CDR3 DNA reads TGTGCCATCAGCCGGACTAGCGGGGGGACCCCCCCCTACGAGCAGTACTTC. Translation: CAISRTSGGTPPYEQYF.